A few counts support the clone carrying this T cell receptor beta chain. Some clones are missing from TCRdb's copy, which holds only in-frame ones; the method was immunoSEQ multiplex PCR. The sample includes approximately 170,000 clones, approximately 80% of them seen just once. This specimen comes from a study of blood T cell repertoires in COVID-19. As for the study in general: Samples representing acute and convalescent COVID-19 were sourced from the United States, Italy and Spain.

There are 13 residues in the CDR3. The germline V gene has CDR1 MNHEY and CDR2 SVGEGT. V lost 1 base to trimming and J lost 6 bases, with 10 bases between them. V and J are TRBV6-2 or TRBV6-3 and TRBJ2-7, with a tentative D call TRBD2 (5 bases). The sequencing input was peripheral blood. This receptor was obtained from a man aged 70-80 years who had recovered from COVID-19. CDR3: CASSYLLVSEQYF. The CDR3 DNA follows: TGTGCCAGCAGTTACTTACTAGTGAGCGAGCAGTACTTC.